Listed below are T cell receptor beta chains from one sample, sequenced in a study of blood T cell repertoires in COVID-19. Sequenced by immunoSEQ multiplex PCR; TCRdb stores in-frame clones only, minus some. In the table there are some 130,000 clones, 80% to 90% of which are singletons. The specimen sequenced was PBMCs or T cells enriched from blood (not recorded which). Receptors were obtained from a man aged 50-60 years who had recovered from COVID-19. The CDR3 runs from the conserved cysteine through the conserved F or W. D genes are given only for firm matches. A row's size may be missing; if present it is once, few, many or a size class.

abundance	j_gene	v_gene	d_gene	CDR3nt	CDR3aa
-	TRBJ1-2	TRBV6-5	-	TGTGCCAGCATCCCGGGAGCTAACTATGGCTACACCTTC	CASIPGANYGYTF
-	TRBJ1-2	TRBV11-3	TRBD1	TGTGCCAGCAGCCCCGGGACAGGGGGCGATGGCTACACCTTC	CASSPGTGGDGYTF
-	TRBJ1-5	TRBV21-1	-	TGTGCCAGCAGCAAAGAGACGCGGGCAGGGGGAAATCAGCCCCAGCATTTT	CASSKETRAGGNQPQHF
-	TRBJ1-3	TRBV7-2	TRBD1	TGTGCCAGCAGGCCACAGGGGGCCGGAAACACCATATATTTT	CASRPQGAGNTIYF
-	TRBJ1-6	TRBV6-4	TRBD1	TGTGCCAGCAGTGACTCCCAGGGGGGAAGAGATAATTCACCCCTCCACTTT	CASSDSQGGRDNSPLHF
-	TRBJ1-1	TRBV6-5	TRBD1	TGTGCCAGCAACAAACGGGACAGGAACACTGAAGCTTTCTTT	CASNKRDRNTEAFF
-	TRBJ1-2	TRBV29-1	-	TGCAGCGTTGACGGCAGGCACTATGGCTACACCTTC	CSVDGRHYGYTF
-	TRBJ2-5	TRBV6-5	-	TGTGCCAGCAGTTACTCTGCAGGGGTCAGAGAGACCCAGTACTTC	CASSYSAGVRETQYF
-	TRBJ2-3	TRBV7-3	TRBD2	TGTGCCAGCAGCTTACAGGGAGGGACCCTCACAGATACGCAGTATTTT	CASSLQGGTLTDTQYF
-	TRBJ1-6	TRBV27	TRBD1	TGTGCCACCAGATATAACAGGGGAATAGATTCACCCCTCCACTTT	CATRYNRGIDSPLHF
-	TRBJ2-1	TRBV2	-	TGTGCCAGCAGCGTTACAGGGTCCTACAATGAGCAGTTCTTC	CASSVTGSYNEQFF
-	TRBJ1-1	TRBV30	-	TGTGCCTGGACGGAGGGGAACACTGAAGCTTTCTTT	CAWTEGNTEAFF
-	TRBJ1-2	TRBV6-1	-	TGTGCCAGCAGTGATGGCAGGGGCTACTATGGCTACACCTTC	CASSDGRGYYGYTF
-	TRBJ1-1	TRBV18	-	TGTGCCAGCTCACCAGAGCCCGCCGAGGCGAGAGCTTTCTTT	CASSPEPAEARAFF
once	TRBJ2-3	TRBV11-3	TRBD2	TGTGCCAGCAGCTCCCGCGGGGGGGCCTCAGATACGCAGTATTTT	CASSSRGGASDTQYF
-	TRBJ1-2	TRBV14	-	TGTGCCAGCAGCCAATATCAGGGTCGCTATGGCTACACCTTC	CASSQYQGRYGYTF
-	TRBJ2-2	TRBV6-4	TRBD1	TGTGCCAGCAGTGACTGGGACAGAAACACCGGGGAGCTGTTTTTT	CASSDWDRNTGELFF
-	TRBJ2-2	TRBV21-1	-	TGTGCCAGCAGCACTGCCCCGGACAGCGCGAACACCGGGGAGCTGTTTTTT	CASSTAPDSANTGELFF
-	TRBJ1-6	TRBV18	-	TGTGCCAGCTCACCACCAGGGAGTATGGCTAATTCACCCCTCCACTTT	CASSPPGSMANSPLHF
-	TRBJ2-1	TRBV6-5	-	TGTGCCAGCGGGGAGACCACGAGGTTCTTC	CASGETTRFF
-	TRBJ2-3	TRBV30	-	TGTGCCTGGAGTGGCGGAGGGAATACGCAGTATTTT	CAWSGGGNTQYF
-	TRBJ2-7	TRBV12-5	TRBD1	TGTGCTAGTGGGTGGGACAGCTCCTACGAGCAGTACTTC	CASGWDSSYEQYF
-	TRBJ1-1	TRBV18	TRBD1	TGTGCCAGCTCACCAACGACAGGGGGCATGAACACTGAAGCTTTCTTT	CASSPTTGGMNTEAFF
-	TRBJ2-7	TRBV5-1	TRBD2	TGCGCCAGCAGCTTGGCCGAGGTAGCGGGGTCCTACGAGCAGTACTTC	CASSLAEVAGSYEQYF
-	TRBJ2-2	TRBV6-1	TRBD2	TGTGCCAGCAGTGAAATCGGCGGGAGGAGGCCCGGGGAGCTGTTTTTT	CASSEIGGRRPGELFF
-	TRBJ1-2	TRBV15	TRBD1	TGTGCCACCAGCAGAGGAGGGGGCAATGGCTACACCTTC	CATSRGGGNGYTF
once	TRBJ2-2	TRBV18	-	TGTGCCAGCTCACCAATCAGGAACACCGGGGAGCTGTTTTTT	CASSPIRNTGELFF
-	TRBJ1-3	TRBV28	-	TGTGCCAGCTCCGCACCGGGTTCAGGAAACACCATATATTTT	CASSAPGSGNTIYF
-	TRBJ2-5	TRBV7-3	TRBD2	TGTGCCAGCAGCCCACGGGGGACTAGTATAACCCAGTACTTC	CASSPRGTSITQYF
-	TRBJ2-7	TRBV3-1/TRBV3-2	-	TGTGCCAGCAGCCAAGATCGAACCGACACCACCTACGAGCAGTACTTC	CASSQDRTDTTYEQYF
-	TRBJ1-2	TRBV11-2	-	TGTGCCAGCAGCTTAGATGGCCTCCCCCCCCCTTATGGCTACACCTTC	CASSLDGLPPPYGYTF
-	TRBJ1-5	TRBV19	-	TGTGCCAGTAGCCCCGGGACATATAGCAATCAGCCCCAGCATTTT	CASSPGTYSNQPQHF
-	TRBJ2-3	TRBV5-4	TRBD2	TGTGCCAGCACCCCGGCTAGCGGGAGCCCTACAGATACGCAGTATTTT	CASTPASGSPTDTQYF
once	TRBJ1-4	TRBV5-6	TRBD1	TGTGCCAGCAGCTTGGGTGGACAGGGCCCTAGTGAAAAACTGTTTTTT	CASSLGGQGPSEKLFF
-	TRBJ1-5	TRBV28	-	TGTGCCAGCAGTCACGGTTTAACAGGGCGGTTACAGCCCCAGCATTTT	CASSHGLTGRLQPQHF
-	TRBJ1-6	TRBV5-1	-	TGCGCCAGCAGCCCCGGCGGAGACTCCTATAATTCACCCCTCCACTTT	CASSPGGDSYNSPLHF
-	TRBJ1-5	TRBV4-2	TRBD1	TGTGCCAGCAGCCTTACTGAGGGCGACAGGGGCTACAATCAGCCCCAGCATTTT	CASSLTEGDRGYNQPQHF
-	TRBJ1-5	TRBV6-1	-	TGTGCCAGCAGTGATTTAAATCAGCCCCAGCATTTT	CASSDLNQPQHF
-	TRBJ2-1	TRBV5-1	TRBD2	TGCGCCAGCAGCTACAGCGGGAGGGTACACAATGAGCAGTTCTTC	CASSYSGRVHNEQFF
-	TRBJ1-5	TRBV9	-	TGTGCCAGCAGCTACGGGGGTTATAGCAATCAGCCCCAGCATTTT	CASSYGGYSNQPQHF
-	TRBJ1-1	TRBV27	TRBD1	TGTGCCAGCAGTTTATCCTCAGGGGGCACTGGGACTGAAGCTTTCTTT	CASSLSSGGTGTEAFF
once	TRBJ1-1	TRBV7-3	TRBD1	TGTGCCAGCAGCTTAGGAGGGGGCGGAACTGAAGCTTTCTTT	CASSLGGGGTEAFF
-	TRBJ2-3	TRBV4-3	-	TGCGCCAGCAGCCGAGGTCGGACACGGGCAGATACGCAGTATTTT	CASSRGRTRADTQYF
-	TRBJ1-4	TRBV30	TRBD1	TGTGCCTGGAGTACAGGGGTTAATGAAAAACTGTTTTTT	CAWSTGVNEKLFF
-	TRBJ1-1	TRBV9	-	TGTGCCAGCAGCTCAAGACCGTCAGGAAGCGGGACTGAAGCTTTCTTT	CASSSRPSGSGTEAFF
-	TRBJ2-1	TRBV9	-	TGTGCCAGCAGCGTAGGTATAGGGAGCTCCTACAATGAGCAGTTCTTC	CASSVGIGSSYNEQFF
-	TRBJ1-4	TRBV27	TRBD1	TGTGCCAGCAGTTTAGGGACAGGGCGAAATGAAAAACTGTTTTTT	CASSLGTGRNEKLFF
-	TRBJ1-5	TRBV7-2	-	TGTGCCAGCAGCTTAGAGGGAGGGGGCAATCAGCCCCAGCATTTT	CASSLEGGGNQPQHF
-	TRBJ1-1	TRBV7-3	TRBD1	TGTGCCAGCGGTTCAGGGGGCACTGAAGCTTTCTTT	CASGSGGTEAFF
-	TRBJ1-6	TRBV28	-	TGTGCCAGCACCCTAATCAGACAGAGAGTCTCTAATTCACCCCTCCACTTT	CASTLIRQRVSNSPLHF